The 32 T cell receptor beta chains in this list originate from one sample, sequenced in a study of T cells in women clearing cervical HPV infection. Some clones are missing from TCRdb's copy, which holds only in-frame ones; the method was immunoSEQ multiplex PCR. Its listing shows under 45,000 clones. Sequenced input: blood buffy coat. These receptors came from a woman aged 18 to 75 with a cervical HPV16 infection that either progressed to CIN3+ or cleared (not recorded which).

On this clone itself: The CDR3 end is not reached by the read, which stops 3 residues before it; the germline J gene fills it in. The chain combines TRBV2 with TRBJ2-5; either TRBD1 or TRBD2 may supply D (6 bases each). The ends were cut back, 6 bases at V and 5 bases at J, with 13 bases in the middle. The CDR3 runs 13 residues. The V gene's germline CDR1 is SNHLY and CDR2 FYNNEI. CDR3 bases read: TGTGCCAGCAGGGAGGGGGTGGTCGAGACC. As protein: CASREGVVET. The CDR3 in its entirety is CASREGVVETQYF.

Concerning this clone itself: The DNA ends 3 residues before the CDR3 does, and the rest of the CDR3 is filled in from the germline J gene. The V call is TRBV11-1, the J call TRBJ2-1, with D maybe TRBD1 (6 bases). CDR1 is SGHAT, CDR2 FQDESV, per germline (reference sequence). Trimming left V 1 base short and J 0 bases short, with 7 bases between. The CDR3 is made up of 15 amino acids. CDR3 region: CASSLDRASYNEQFF. The DNA read from the CDR3 is TGTGCCAGCAGCTTAGACAGGGCCTCCTACAATGAG.

About this clone itself: From the germline J gene comes the end of the CDR3, since the read stops 3 residues before it. The chain couples TRBV11-1 to TRBJ2-3, with a possible D match to TRBD2 (6 bases). Trimming pared 1 base from V and 6 bases from J, leaving 11 bases between. Germline loops: CDR1 SGHAT, CDR2 FQDESV (reference sequence). CDR3 length: 14 amino acids. CDR3 protein: CASSLVSGLDTQYF. The covered CDR3 bases are TGTGCCAGCAGCTTAGTTAGCGGCCTGGATACG.

Regarding this clone: The sequence runs out 3 residues before the end of the CDR3; the remainder is reconstructed from the germline J gene. The V and J genes are TRBV9 and TRBJ2-3, with 11 bases fitting TRBD2. The CDR3 spans 16 residues. After removal of 4 bases from V and 2 bases from J, the junction contained 6 bases not matched to a gene. The germline V gene has CDR1 SGDLS and CDR2 YYNGEE. The CDR3 is CASSLTSGATTDTQYF. The DNA read from the CDR3 is TGTGCCAGCAGCTTGACTAGCGGGGCGACCACAGATACG.

As for this clone: The read is 3 residues too short to cover the CDR3 end, so that end is filled in from the germline J gene. The chain couples TRBV19 to TRBJ2-5, with 8 bases lining up with TRBD1. V was pared by 7 bases and J by 5 bases, with 9 bases of the junction left unmatched. The CDR3 consists of 14 residues. Germline V CDR1 and CDR2: LNHDA, SQIVND (reference sequence). CDR3 region: CASTGQGASETQYF. CDR3 DNA (partial): TGTGCCAGTACAGGGCAGGGGGCTTCTGAGACC.

The sequenced part of the CDR3 DNA is TGCAGTGCCCTCCGTAGCGGGGGGGTTGAG. Amino acid sequence: CSALRSGGVE. The whole CDR3 sequence reads CSALRSGGVEQFF. The J gene is TRBJ2-1, the V gene TRBV20-1, with TRBD2 matching over 11 bases. The read gets to within 3 residues of the CDR3 end, and the germline J gene fills in the rest. This CDR3 has 13 residues. Trimming at V came to 6 bases and at J to 9 bases, leaving 7 bases not matched to a gene. Per germline, CDR1 DFQATT and CDR2 SNEGSKA (reference sequence).

The CDR3 spells CASFHEGVYGYTF. The covered CDR3 bases are TGTGCCAGCTTCCATGAGGGCGTCTATGGC. V and J are TRBV6-2 or TRBV6-3 and TRBJ1-2; D gene ambiguous. The read terminates 3 residues ahead of where the CDR3 ends, so the germline J gene completes it. Germline CDR1 MNHEY, CDR2 SVGEGT. The CDR3 has 13 amino acids. V dropped 8 bases and J dropped 4 bases, with 14 bases sitting between them.

To note about this clone: The CDR3 end falls 3 residues outside the read, so it is completed with the germline J gene. The V call is TRBV3-1 (or the pseudogene TRBV3-2), the J call TRBJ1-5; unclear D gene. The V end lost 1 base, the J end lost 1 base, and 14 bases lay between the germline ends. This CDR3 spans 17 amino acids. Germline V lookup: CDR1 LGHDT, CDR2 YNNKEL (reference sequence). The sequenced part of the CDR3 DNA is TGTGCCAGCAGCCAAGGGGCAGGTCTGAGGAGCAATCAGCCC. It specifies CASSQGAGLRSNQP. The entire CDR3 is CASSQGAGLRSNQPQHF.

Concerning this clone: From the germline J gene comes the end of the CDR3, since the read stops 3 residues before it. V and J are TRBV7-8 and TRBJ2-1; D uncertain. V gave up 1 base and J gave up 8 bases, with 3 bases separating them. Germline CDR1 is SGHVS and CDR2 is FQNEAQ. The CDR3 runs to 11 residues. The part of the CDR3 DNA that was read is TGTGCCAGCAGCTTAGTCGATGAG. The encoded protein is CASSLVDE. The whole CDR3 protein reads CASSLVDEQFF.

Concerning this clone: The read ends 3 residues before the CDR3 terminus; that terminus is restored from the germline J gene. V is TRBV7-2 and J is TRBJ2-1; 12 nucleotides line up with TRBD2. CDR3 length: 15 residues. CDR1 and CDR2 (germline): SGHTA, FQGNSA. The V and J ends lost 5 bases and 9 bases, in that order; junction bases with no gene match: 8. Partial CDR3 DNA: TGTGCCAGCAGCCCCCGGACTAGCGGGGTTGGTGAG. This codes for CASSPRTSGVGE. The whole CDR3 is CASSPRTSGVGEQFF.

A note on this clone: The sequence runs out 3 residues before the end of the CDR3; the remainder is reconstructed from the germline J gene. V usage is TRBV7-8 and J usage is TRBJ2-7; D is possibly TRBD2 (5 bases). V gave up 5 bases and J gave up 3 bases, with 11 bases separating them. Per the germline V gene, CDR1 is SGHVS and CDR2 is FQNEAQ. There are 13 residues in the CDR3. The CDR3 bases that were read are TGTGCCAGCAGCCCGGGGTTCGGCTACGAG. Translation gives CASSPGFGYE. From start to end, the CDR3 is CASSPGFGYEQYF. Based on the CDR3 plus reference TRBV7-8 and TRBJ2-7, the full variable domain is GAGVSQSPRYKVAKRGQDVALRCDPISGHVSLFWYQQALGQGPEFLTYFQNEAQLDKSGLPSDRFFAERPEGSVSTLKIQRTQQEDSAVYLCASSPGFGYEQYFGPGTRLTVT.

The CDR3 bases that were read are TGTGCCAGCACTCCGGGACAGGGGGCCTATGAG. Amino acids: CASTPGQGAYE. The complete CDR3 reads CASTPGQGAYEQFF. V usage is TRBV12-3 or TRBV12-4 and J usage is TRBJ2-1, with 12 bases identical to TRBD1. The CDR3 is cut off 3 residues early in the read; its end comes from the germline J gene. This CDR3 is built from 14 residues. The trim removed 7 bases at V and 8 bases at J, leaving 6 bases unmatched.

A remark on this clone: The read is 3 residues too short to cover the CDR3 end, so that end is filled in from the germline J gene. The rearrangement joins TRBV19 to TRBJ2-7, with 8 bases that match TRBD1. Trimming cost V 0 bases and J 5 bases; bases outside gene matches: 0. Germline V gives CDR1 LNHDA, CDR2 SQIVND (reference sequence). CDR3 length: 13 amino acids. The CDR3 reads CASSIETGDEQYF. The CDR3 bases that were read are TGTGCCAGTAGTATAGAGACAGGGGACGAG.

Worth noting for this clone: Read coverage stops 3 residues before the CDR3 terminus; the germline J gene supplies the remainder. The chain links TRBV5-1 to TRBJ1-2; 9 bases map to TRBD1. Looked up from germline, CDR1 is SGHRS and CDR2 is YFSETQ. This CDR3 region has 13 residues. J lost 4 bases, V lost 4 bases, and 2 bases had no gene match. The covered CDR3 bases are TGCGCCAGCAGCGAGACAGGGGGCTATGGC. Translated, it gives CASSETGGYG. The CDR3 reads in full as CASSETGGYGYTF.

The CDR3 sequence: CASSSGDTLYEQYF. The CDR3 DNA, read in part, is TGTGCCAGCAGTTCCGGGGACACTCTATACGAG. The V call is TRBV2, the J call TRBJ2-7; D might be TRBD1 (6 bases). The DNA ends 3 residues before the CDR3 does, and the rest of the CDR3 is filled in from the germline J gene. Germline values: CDR1 SNHLY, CDR2 FYNNEI. Trimming removed 5 bases at V and 4 bases at J, with 15 bases between. This CDR3 comprises 14 residues.

Comment on this clone: The read terminates 3 residues before the CDR3 end, so the remaining end is supplied by the germline J gene. The chain combines TRBV2 with TRBJ2-7; perhaps TRBD1 as D (6 bases). The germline CDR1 and CDR2 sequences are SNHLY and FYNNEI. The CDR3 has 11 amino acids. The germline V and J ends were trimmed by 8 bases and 2 bases, with 7 bases remaining between them. The sequenced part of the CDR3 DNA is TGTGCCAGCGGGACAACCTACGAG. Its protein product is CASGTTYE. The complete CDR3 protein is CASGTTYEQYF.

CDR3 DNA, as far as it was read: TGTGCCAGTAGTATCCCCGACAGGGAAGCCGGGGAG. The encoded protein is CASSIPDREAGE. The full CDR3 protein reads CASSIPDREAGELFF. The chain is built from TRBV19 and TRBJ2-2, with 7 nucleotides matching TRBD1. The CDR3 end is not reached by the read, which stops 3 residues before it; the germline J gene fills it in. The CDR3 is 15 residues long. The trim removed 3 bases at V and 6 bases at J, leaving 7 bases unmatched. Germline values: CDR1 LNHDA, CDR2 SQIVND (reference sequence).

A remark on this clone: Sequencing ends 3 residues short of the CDR3 end; the germline J gene provides the rest. The chain employs TRBV5-1 and TRBJ2-2; TRBD1 might be the D (6 bases). Trimming took off 4 bases at V and 5 bases at J, with 9 bases between the two ends. The CDR3 is 13 residues long. CDR1 is SGHRS and CDR2 is YFSETQ in the germline V gene. The CDR3 bases that were read are TGCGCCAGCAGCCCGCAGGGGACCGGGGAG. Translating gives CASSPQGTGE. The CDR3 in full is CASSPQGTGELFF.

As for this clone: The read comes to an end 3 residues before the CDR3 does, leaving the germline J gene to fill in the end. The V and J genes are TRBV10-1 and TRBJ2-3; TRBD2 matches at 10 bases. Trimming cost V 4 bases and J 4 bases; bases outside gene matches: 8. This CDR3 has 16 amino acids. Germline loops: CDR1 WNHNN, CDR2 SYGVQD (reference sequence). The sequenced CDR3 bases are TGCGCCAGCAGTGGTCCAGCGGGGGGGCGTCCAGATACG. Its translation is CASSGPAGGRPDT. The whole CDR3 is CASSGPAGGRPDTQYF.

With respect to this clone: The CDR3 goes on 3 residues after the read ends, and that part is filled in from the germline J gene. The chain links TRBV19 to TRBJ1-4, with 7 bases identical to TRBD1. Looked up from germline, CDR1 is LNHDA and CDR2 is SQIVND (reference sequence). The V segment lost 8 bases and the J segment 8 bases; nucleotides outside the gene matches: 11. CDR3 length: 14 residues. CDR3 sequence reads: CASDGDSFGEKLFF. Partial CDR3 DNA: TGTGCCAGTGATGGGGACAGTTTTGGGGAAAAA.

Note on this clone: Read data end 3 residues before the CDR3 end; the end is taken from the germline J gene. V gene TRBV10-3 combines with J gene TRBJ1-1, with a possible D match to TRBD1 (5 bases). Trimming left V 7 bases short and J 3 bases short, with 18 bases between. This CDR3 is built from 15 residues. The germline CDR1 and CDR2 sequences are ENHRY and SYGVKD. CDR3 in amino acids: CAITPQGLSDTEAFF. The part of the CDR3 DNA that was read is TGTGCCATCACCCCCCAGGGACTATCGGACACTGAA.

Remarks on this clone: The read stops 3 residues short of the end of the CDR3; the missing end is completed from the germline J gene. V usage is TRBV19 and J usage is TRBJ1-2, with 9 bases identical to TRBD1. Unmatched junction bases numbered 16, after V lost 7 bases and J lost 7 bases. The length of the CDR3 is 16 residues. Germline-derived CDR1 and CDR2 are LNHDA and SQIVND (reference sequence). CDR3 sequence: CASTLIVDRTGAGYTF. Partial CDR3 DNA: TGTGCCAGTACTCTTATCGTTGACCGGACAGGGGCTGGC.

To note about this clone: The read gets to within 3 residues of the CDR3 end, and the germline J gene fills in the rest. V usage is TRBV11-2 and J usage is TRBJ1-1, with D unresolved. CDR3 size: 13 residues. The V gene's germline CDR1 is SGHAT and CDR2 FQNNGV. The V end was cut by 6 bases, the J end by 1 base, with 9 bases between. The DNA read from the CDR3 is TGTGCCAGCAGTCAAACATCGAACACTGAA. It is translated as CASSQTSNTE. The CDR3 in full is CASSQTSNTEAFF.

As regards this clone: The read is 3 residues too short to cover the CDR3 end, so that end is filled in from the germline J gene. The rearrangement links TRBV7-8 to TRBJ2-3; the D gene is possibly TRBD1 (5 bases). The germline CDR1 and CDR2 sequences are SGHVS and FQNEAQ. V lost 1 base to trimming and J lost 2 bases, with 10 bases between them. This CDR3 has 15 amino acids. The CDR3 bases that were read are TGTGCCAGCAGCTTAGGCTCAGGGTACACAGATACG. Residues: CASSLGSGYTDT. In full, the CDR3 is CASSLGSGYTDTQYF.

As to this clone: The sequence runs out 3 residues before the end of the CDR3; the remainder is reconstructed from the germline J gene. The J gene is TRBJ2-5, the V gene TRBV7-9; D call uncertain. V was trimmed by 3 bases and J by 4 bases, leaving 15 bases between them. The V gene's germline CDR1 is SEHNR and CDR2 FQNEAQ (reference sequence). This CDR3 region has 15 residues. CDR3: CASSFGQTSSETQYF. The CDR3 DNA, read in part, is TGTGCCAGCAGCTTTGGCCAGACTTCATCAGAGACC.

Notes on this clone: The observed sequence ends 3 residues before the CDR3 terminus, with the missing tail filled in from the germline J gene. The chain links TRBV5-5 to TRBJ2-7; TRBD1 agrees at 7 bases. Losses at the gene ends were 1 base for V and 6 bases for J; bases not matched to a gene: 7. The CDR3 has 14 amino acids. CDR1 and CDR2 from the germline V gene are SGHKS and YYEKEE (reference sequence). This CDR3 reads CASSLRTGDSEQYF. CDR3 DNA (partial): TGTGCCAGCAGCTTGAGGACTGGGGACAGCGAG.

As for this clone: Sequencing ends 3 residues short of the CDR3 end; the germline J gene provides the rest. The V gene is TRBV7-6, the J gene TRBJ1-2; 9 nucleotides align to TRBD1. The CDR3 is made up of 11 amino acids. J lost 7 bases, V lost 10 bases, and 4 bases had no gene match. In germline, CDR1 is SGHVS, CDR2 FNYEAQ. The CDR3 bases that were read are TGTGCCACCGGGACAGGGTCTGGC. Translated: CATGTGSG. The entire CDR3 reads CATGTGSGYTF.

As concerns this clone: The read is 3 residues too short to cover the CDR3 end, so that end is filled in from the germline J gene. V is TRBV5-6 and J is TRBJ1-6; perhaps TRBD1 as D (5 bases). CDR3 length: 15 residues. The V end lost 0 bases, the J end lost 5 bases, and 9 bases lay between the germline ends. Per the germline V gene, CDR1 is SGHDT and CDR2 is YYEEEE. The sequenced part of the CDR3 DNA is TGTGCCAGCAGCTTGGTAGGGGTAGATAATTCACCC. This gives the protein CASSLVGVDNSP. Given in full, the CDR3 is CASSLVGVDNSPLHF.

Points on this clone: Sequencing ends 3 residues short of the CDR3 end; the germline J gene provides the rest. The rearrangement uses TRBV7-6 and TRBJ1-5, with D perhaps TRBD1 (5 bases). In germline, CDR1 is SGHVS, CDR2 FNYEAQ. Trimming shortened V by 5 bases and J by 2 bases, and 10 bases separated the two germline ends. The CDR3 runs 14 residues. The sequenced part of the CDR3 DNA is TGTGCCAGCAGCCTGGGGCTTGGCAATCAGCCC. Translation gives CASSLGLGNQP. The entire CDR3 protein is CASSLGLGNQPQHF.

For this clone: The CDR3 end lies 3 residues beyond the end of the read and is filled in from the germline J gene. V usage is TRBV5-1 and J usage is TRBJ1-4, with D possibly matching TRBD1 (5 bases). Germline CDR1 and CDR2: SGHRS and YFSETQ. The CDR3 spans 14 residues. Between the trimmed V and J ends, which lost 4 bases and 4 bases, there was a span of 11 bases. CDR3 sequence reads: CASSPGGGNEKLFF. The DNA read from the CDR3 is TGCGCCAGCAGCCCCGGGGGTGGTAATGAAAAA.

Comment on this clone: The CDR3 end is not reached by the read, which stops 3 residues before it; the germline J gene fills it in. V gene TRBV11-2 combines with J gene TRBJ2-1; TRBD2 aligns across 7 bases. The ends lost 0 bases at V and 4 bases at J; junction bases unmatched: 3. CDR1 and CDR2 (germline): SGHAT, FQNNGV. The CDR3 is 15 amino acids. CDR3 DNA (partial): TGTGCCAGCAGCTTAGATCGGGGGGAATACAATGAG. Amino acids: CASSLDRGEYNE. The whole CDR3 sequence is CASSLDRGEYNEQFF.

Notes on this clone: The CDR3 end falls 3 residues outside the read, so it is completed with the germline J gene. The chain has TRBV11-2 and TRBJ2-5, with D maybe TRBD1 (6 bases). CDR1 is SGHAT and CDR2 is FQNNGV in the germline V gene. There are 15 residues in the CDR3. Between the trimmed V and J ends, which lost 5 bases and 5 bases, there was a span of 18 bases. The sequenced part of the CDR3 DNA is TGTGCCAGCAGCGCAGTTAGCAGGGGAGCGGAGACC. Protein: CASSAVSRGAET. The whole CDR3 sequence is CASSAVSRGAETQYF.